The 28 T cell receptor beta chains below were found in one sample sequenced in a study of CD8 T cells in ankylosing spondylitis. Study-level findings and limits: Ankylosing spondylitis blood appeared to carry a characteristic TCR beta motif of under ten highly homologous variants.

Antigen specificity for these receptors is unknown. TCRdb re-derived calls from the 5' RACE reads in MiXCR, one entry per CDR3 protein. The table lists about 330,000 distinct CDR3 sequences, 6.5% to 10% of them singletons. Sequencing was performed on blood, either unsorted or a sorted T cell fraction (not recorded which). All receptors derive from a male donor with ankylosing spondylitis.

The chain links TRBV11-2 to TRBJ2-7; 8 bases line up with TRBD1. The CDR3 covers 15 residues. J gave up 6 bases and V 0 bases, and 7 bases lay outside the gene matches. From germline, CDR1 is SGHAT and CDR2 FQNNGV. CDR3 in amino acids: CASSLDGQGWGEQYF. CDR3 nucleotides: TGTGCCAGCAGCTTAGACGGACAGGGCTGGGGCGAGCAGTACTTC. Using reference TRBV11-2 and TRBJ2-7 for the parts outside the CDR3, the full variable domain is EAGVAQSPRYKIIEKRQSVAFWCNPISGHATLYWYQQILGQGPKLLIQFQNNGVVDDSQLPKDRFSAERLKGVDSTLKIQPAKLEDSAVYLCASSLDGQGWGEQYFGPGTRLTVT.

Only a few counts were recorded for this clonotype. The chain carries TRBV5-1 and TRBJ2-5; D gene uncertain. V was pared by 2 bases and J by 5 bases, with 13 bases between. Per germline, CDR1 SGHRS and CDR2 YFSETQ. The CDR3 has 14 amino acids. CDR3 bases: TGCGCCAGCAGCTTCGTTGGCGTGGGGGAGACCCAGTACTTC. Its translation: CASSFVGVGETQYF.

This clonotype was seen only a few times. CDR3 amino acids: CASSPGLDNEQFF. Here the CDR3 DNA reads TGTGCCAGCTCACCCGGACTGGACAATGAGCAGTTCTTC. This chain connects TRBV18 to TRBJ2-1, with D possibly TRBD2 on 5 matching bases. V was pared by 3 bases and J by 5 bases, with 8 bases between. The CDR3 is 13 amino acids. Germline lookup yields CDR1 KGHSH and CDR2 LQKENI.

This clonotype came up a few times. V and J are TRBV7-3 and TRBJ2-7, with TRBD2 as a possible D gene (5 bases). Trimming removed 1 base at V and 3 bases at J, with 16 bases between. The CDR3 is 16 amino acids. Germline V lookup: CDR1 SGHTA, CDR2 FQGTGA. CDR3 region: CASSLSPPGSGYEQYF. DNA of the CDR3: TGTGCCAGCAGCTTAAGCCCACCGGGGTCCGGCTACGAGCAGTACTTC.

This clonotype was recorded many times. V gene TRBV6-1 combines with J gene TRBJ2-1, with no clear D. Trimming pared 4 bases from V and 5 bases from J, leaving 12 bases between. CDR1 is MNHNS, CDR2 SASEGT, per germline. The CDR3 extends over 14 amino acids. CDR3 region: CASSGGNLDNEQFF. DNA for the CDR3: TGTGCCAGCAGTGGCGGAAATTTGGACAATGAGCAGTTCTTC.

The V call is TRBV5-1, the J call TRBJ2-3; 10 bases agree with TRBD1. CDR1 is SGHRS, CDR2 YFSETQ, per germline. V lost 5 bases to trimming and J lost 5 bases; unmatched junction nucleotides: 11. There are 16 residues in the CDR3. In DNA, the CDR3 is TGCGCCAGCAGGGCGGGACAGGGGAGTGAGAAAGATACGCAGTATTTT. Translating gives CASRAGQGSEKDTQYF. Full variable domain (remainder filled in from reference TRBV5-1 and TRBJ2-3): KAGVTQTPRYLIKTRGQQVTLSCSPISGHRSVSWYQQTPGQGLQFLFEYFSETQRNKGNFPGRFSGRQFSNSRSEMNVSTLELGDSALYLCASRAGQGSEKDTQYFGPGTRLTVL.

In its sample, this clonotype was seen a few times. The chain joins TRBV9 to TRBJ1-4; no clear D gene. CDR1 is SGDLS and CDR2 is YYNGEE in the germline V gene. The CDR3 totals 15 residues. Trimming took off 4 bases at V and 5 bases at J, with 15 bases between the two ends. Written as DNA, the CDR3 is TGTGCCAGCAGCTCCGGACTGATAGGAAATGAAAAACTGTTTTTT. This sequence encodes CASSSGLIGNEKLFF.

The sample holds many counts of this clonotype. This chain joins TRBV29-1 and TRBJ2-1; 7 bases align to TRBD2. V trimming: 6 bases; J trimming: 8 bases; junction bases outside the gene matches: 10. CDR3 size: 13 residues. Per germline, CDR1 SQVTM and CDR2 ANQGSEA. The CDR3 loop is CSVLAADRDEQFF. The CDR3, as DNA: TGCAGCGTCCTAGCGGCTGATCGAGATGAGCAGTTCTTC.

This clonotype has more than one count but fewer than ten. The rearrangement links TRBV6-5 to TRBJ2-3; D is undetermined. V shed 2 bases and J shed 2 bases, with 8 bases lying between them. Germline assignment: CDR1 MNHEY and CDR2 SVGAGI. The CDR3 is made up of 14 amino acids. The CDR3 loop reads CASSYVADTDTQYF. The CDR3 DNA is TGTGCCAGCAGTTACGTGGCAGACACAGATACGCAGTATTTT.

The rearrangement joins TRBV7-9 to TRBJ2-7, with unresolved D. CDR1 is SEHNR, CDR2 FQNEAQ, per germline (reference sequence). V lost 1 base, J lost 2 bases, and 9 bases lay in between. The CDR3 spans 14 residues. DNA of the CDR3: TGTGCCAGCAGCTTAGATCCTACCGCCTACGAGCAGTACTTC. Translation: CASSLDPTAYEQYF. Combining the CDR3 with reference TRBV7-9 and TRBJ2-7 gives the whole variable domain DTGVSQNPRHKITKRGQNVTFRCDPISEHNRLYWYRQTLGQGPEFLTYFQNEAQLEKSRLLSDRFSAERPKGSFSTLEIQRTEQGDSAMYLCASSLDPTAYEQYFGPGTRLTVT.

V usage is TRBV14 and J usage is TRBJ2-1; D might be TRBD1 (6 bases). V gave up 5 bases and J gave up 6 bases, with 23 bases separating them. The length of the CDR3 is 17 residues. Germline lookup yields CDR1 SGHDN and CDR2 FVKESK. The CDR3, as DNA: TGTGCCAGCAGCGAAGGACCCGGGGCAGGGGTCCTCAATGAGCAGTTCTTC. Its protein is CASSEGPGAGVLNEQFF. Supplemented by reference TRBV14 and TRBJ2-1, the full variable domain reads EAGVTQFPSHSVIEKGQTVTLRCDPISGHDNLYWYRRVMGKEIKFLLHFVKESKQDESGMPNNRFLAERTGGTYSTLKVQPAELEDSGVYFCASSEGPGAGVLNEQFFGPGTRLTVL.

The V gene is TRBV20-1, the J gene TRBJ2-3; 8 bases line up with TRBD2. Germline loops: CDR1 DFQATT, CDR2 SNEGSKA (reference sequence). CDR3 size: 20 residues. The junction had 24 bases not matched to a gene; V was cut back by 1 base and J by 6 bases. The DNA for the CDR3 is TGCAGTGCTAGAGGCGTTCTATTGATTAGCGGGGTTCCGCCGGCCGATACGCAGTATTTT. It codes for CSARGVLLISGVPPADTQYF.

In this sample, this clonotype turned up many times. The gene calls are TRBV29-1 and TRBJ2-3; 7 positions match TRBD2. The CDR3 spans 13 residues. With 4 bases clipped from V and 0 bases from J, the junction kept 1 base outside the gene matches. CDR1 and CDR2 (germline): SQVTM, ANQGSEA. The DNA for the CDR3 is TGCAGCGTTGGGGGACTAAGCACAGATACGCAGTATTTT. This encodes CSVGGLSTDTQYF.

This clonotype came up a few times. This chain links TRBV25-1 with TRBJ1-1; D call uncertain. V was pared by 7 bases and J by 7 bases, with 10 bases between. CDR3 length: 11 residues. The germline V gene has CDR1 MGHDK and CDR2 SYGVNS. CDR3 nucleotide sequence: TGTGCCAGCACTTGGTTGGATGAAGCTTTCTTT. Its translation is CASTWLDEAFF.

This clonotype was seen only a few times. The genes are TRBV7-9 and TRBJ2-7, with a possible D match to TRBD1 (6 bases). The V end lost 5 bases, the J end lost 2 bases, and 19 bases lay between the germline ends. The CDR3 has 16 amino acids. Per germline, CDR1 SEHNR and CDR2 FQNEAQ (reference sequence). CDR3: CASSTTPDRRPYEQYF. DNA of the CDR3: TGTGCCAGCAGCACAACTCCGGACAGACGCCCCTACGAGCAGTACTTC.

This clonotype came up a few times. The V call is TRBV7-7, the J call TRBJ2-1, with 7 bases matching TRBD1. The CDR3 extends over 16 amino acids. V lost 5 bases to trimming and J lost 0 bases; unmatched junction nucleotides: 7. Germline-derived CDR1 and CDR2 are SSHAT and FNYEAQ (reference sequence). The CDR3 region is CASSPKTGTSYNEQFF. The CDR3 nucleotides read TGTGCCAGCAGCCCTAAGACAGGGACCTCCTACAATGAGCAGTTCTTC. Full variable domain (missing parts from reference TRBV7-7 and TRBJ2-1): GAGVSQSPRYKVTKRGQDVTLRCDPISSHATLYWYQQALGQGPEFLTYFNYEAQPDKSGLPSDRFSAERPEGSISTLTIQRTEQRDSAMYRCASSPKTGTSYNEQFFGPGTRLTVL.

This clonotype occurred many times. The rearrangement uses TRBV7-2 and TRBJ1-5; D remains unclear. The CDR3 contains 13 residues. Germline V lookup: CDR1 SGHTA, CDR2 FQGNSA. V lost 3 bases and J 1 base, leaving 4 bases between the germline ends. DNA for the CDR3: TGTGCCAGCAGCTTTAGGAGCAATCAGCCCCAGCATTTT. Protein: CASSFRSNQPQHF.

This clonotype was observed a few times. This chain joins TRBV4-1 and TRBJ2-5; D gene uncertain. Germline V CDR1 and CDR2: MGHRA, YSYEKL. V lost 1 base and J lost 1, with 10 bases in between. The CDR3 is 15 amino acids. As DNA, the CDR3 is TGCGCCAGCAGCCAAGGGATTGGACCCCAAGAGACCCAGTACTTC. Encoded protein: CASSQGIGPQETQYF.

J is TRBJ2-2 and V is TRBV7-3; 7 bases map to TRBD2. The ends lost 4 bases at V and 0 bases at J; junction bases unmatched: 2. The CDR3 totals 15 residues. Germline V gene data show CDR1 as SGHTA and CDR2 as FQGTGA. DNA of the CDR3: TGTGCCAGCAGCTGGGGGGGGGCGAACACCGGGGAGCTGTTTTTT. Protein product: CASSWGGANTGELFF.

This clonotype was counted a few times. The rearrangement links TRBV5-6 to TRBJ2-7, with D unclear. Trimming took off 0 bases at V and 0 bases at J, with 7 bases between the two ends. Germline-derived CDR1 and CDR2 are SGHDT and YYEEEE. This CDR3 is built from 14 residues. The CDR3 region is CASSLAAYSYEQYF. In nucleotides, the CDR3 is TGTGCCAGCAGCTTGGCCGCCTACTCCTACGAGCAGTACTTC.

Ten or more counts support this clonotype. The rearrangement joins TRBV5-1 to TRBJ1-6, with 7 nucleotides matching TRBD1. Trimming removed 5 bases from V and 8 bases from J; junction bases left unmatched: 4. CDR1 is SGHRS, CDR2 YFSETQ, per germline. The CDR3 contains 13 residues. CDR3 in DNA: TGCGCCAGCAGTTACAGGGGTGATTCACCCCTCCACTTT. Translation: CASSYRGDSPLHF.

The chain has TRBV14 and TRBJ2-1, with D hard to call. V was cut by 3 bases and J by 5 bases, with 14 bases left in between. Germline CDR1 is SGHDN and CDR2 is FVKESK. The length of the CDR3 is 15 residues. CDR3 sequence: CASSQSLGWNNEQFF. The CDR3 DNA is TGTGCCAGCAGCCAGTCTCTGGGGTGGAACAATGAGCAGTTCTTC.

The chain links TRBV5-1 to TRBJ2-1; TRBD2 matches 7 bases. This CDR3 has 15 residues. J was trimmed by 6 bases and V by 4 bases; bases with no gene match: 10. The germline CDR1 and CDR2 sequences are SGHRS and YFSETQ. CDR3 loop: CASSTTSVGGNEQFF. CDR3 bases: TGCGCCAGCAGCACAACTAGCGTGGGCGGCAATGAGCAGTTCTTC.

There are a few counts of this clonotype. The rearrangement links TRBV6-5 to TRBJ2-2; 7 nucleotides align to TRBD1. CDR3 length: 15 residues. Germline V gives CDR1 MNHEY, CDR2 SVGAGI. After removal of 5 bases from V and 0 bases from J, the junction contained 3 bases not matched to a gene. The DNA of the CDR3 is TGTGCCAGCAGTCTACAGGGGTCGAACACCGGGGAGCTGTTTTTT. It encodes CASSLQGSNTGELFF.

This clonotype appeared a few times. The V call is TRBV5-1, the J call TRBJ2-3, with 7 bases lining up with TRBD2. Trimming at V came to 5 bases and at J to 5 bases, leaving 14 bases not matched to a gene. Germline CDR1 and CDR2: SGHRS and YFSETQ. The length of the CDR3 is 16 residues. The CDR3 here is CASSPAVGREIDTQYF. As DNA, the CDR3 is TGCGCCAGCAGTCCAGCCGTGGGGAGGGAAATAGATACGCAGTATTTT.

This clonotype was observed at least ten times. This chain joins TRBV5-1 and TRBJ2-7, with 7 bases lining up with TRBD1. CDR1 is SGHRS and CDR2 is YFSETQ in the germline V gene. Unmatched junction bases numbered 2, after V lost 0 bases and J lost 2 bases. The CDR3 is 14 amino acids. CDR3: CASSLAGQAYEQYF. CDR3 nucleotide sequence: TGCGCCAGCAGCTTGGCCGGACAGGCCTACGAGCAGTACTTC.

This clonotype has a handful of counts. The CDR3 DNA is TGTGCCAGCAGCGAATCGGCTAGCGGGAGCTCCTACGAGCAGTACTTC. This sequence encodes CASSESASGSSYEQYF. The chain links TRBV9 to TRBJ2-7; 10 bases are a match to TRBD2. CDR3 length equals 16 residues. V trimming: 3 bases; J trimming: 0 bases; junction bases outside the gene matches: 6. Germline CDR1 and CDR2: SGDLS and YYNGEE.

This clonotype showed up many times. CDR3: CAISEPATSGDADTQYF. In DNA, the CDR3 is TGTGCCATCAGTGAGCCCGCGACTAGCGGGGATGCGGATACGCAGTATTTT. The rearrangement joins TRBV10-3 to TRBJ2-3; TRBD2 aligns across 11 bases. The CDR3 extends over 17 amino acids. J gave up 6 bases and V 2 bases, and 10 bases lay outside the gene matches. Germline V gives CDR1 ENHRY, CDR2 SYGVKD.